Below are 25 T cell receptor beta chains sequenced from a single sample in a study of T cell responses to AZD1222 COVID-19 vaccine. This table comes from immunoSEQ multiplex PCR, and its TCRdb copy is limited to in-frame clones, with some not included. Counted here are 150,000 or so clones, around 93% occurring once; the ten biggest clones make up 1.1% to 1.5%. This specimen was peripheral blood, taken on day 0 of AZD1222 vaccination. Every receptor here comes from an adult in good health.

This clone appeared a single time. The V call is TRBV27, the J call TRBJ2-7, with 14 bases matching TRBD2. Per the germline V gene, CDR1 is MNHEY and CDR2 is SMNVEV (reference sequence). J was trimmed by 2 bases and V by 5 bases; bases with no gene match: 8. This CDR3 spans 17 amino acids. The CDR3 reads CASSLGLAGVPTYEQYF. The CDR3 DNA sequence: TGTGCCAGCAGTCTGGGACTAGCGGGAGTTCCGACCTACGAGCAGTACTTC.

V is TRBV27 and J is TRBJ1-1; 11 bases are a match to TRBD1. This CDR3 has 16 residues. Losses at the gene ends were 0 bases for V and 6 bases for J; bases not matched to a gene: 6. CDR1 MNHEY and CDR2 SMNVEV come from the germline V gene (reference sequence). The CDR3 DNA is TGTGCCAGCAGTTTATCTGGACAGGGGGCGGTGGCTGAAGCTTTCTTT. This encodes CASSLSGQGAVAEAFF.

This clone was recorded once. The chain uses TRBV7-9 and TRBJ1-1; 10 bases fit TRBD1. The CDR3 loop spans 16 amino acids. Germline CDR1 reads SEHNR; CDR2 reads FQNEAQ (reference sequence). V gave up 5 bases and J gave up 2 bases; unmatched junction bases: 8. The CDR3, as DNA: TGTGCCAGCAGCCCCGGGACAGGGGCCTTTAACACTGAAGCTTTCTTT. Translating it yields CASSPGTGAFNTEAFF.

CDR3 bases: TGTGCCATCAGTGAGGGGAGCTCCAATCAGCCCCAGCATTTT. It encodes CAISEGSSNQPQHF. The chain employs TRBV10-3 and TRBJ1-5; no reliable D call. Germline loops: CDR1 ENHRY, CDR2 SYGVKD. Trimming removed 2 bases at V and 3 bases at J, with 8 bases between. The CDR3 spans 14 residues.

This sequence joins TRBV7-2 and TRBJ2-2; D may be TRBD2 (6 bases). Trimming cost V 3 bases and J 0 bases, with 11 bases left between them. Germline lookup yields CDR1 SGHTA and CDR2 FQGNSA. The CDR3 totals 16 residues. The CDR3: CASSFFGGANTGELFF. The CDR3 region has the DNA TGTGCCAGCAGCTTCTTCGGGGGAGCGAACACCGGGGAGCTGTTTTTT.

This chain uses TRBV2 with TRBJ2-5, with no clear D. Germline V gene sequence: CDR1 SNHLY, CDR2 FYNNEI. The V end lost 2 bases, the J end lost 7 bases, and 17 bases lay between the germline ends. The length of the CDR3 is 15 residues. This chain's CDR3 is CASSEIPSTHGTQYF. The DNA for the CDR3 is TGTGCCAGCAGTGAAATCCCTAGTACACATGGGACCCAGTACTTC.

The chain joins TRBV28 to TRBJ2-1; D gene uncertain. V was clipped by 2 bases and J by 7 bases, with 3 bases between them. This CDR3 has 11 amino acids. Germline V gives CDR1 MDHEN, CDR2 SYDVKM. CDR3 amino acids: CASSLRNEQFF. DNA for the CDR3: TGTGCCAGCAGTTTACGTAATGAGCAGTTCTTC. The complete variable domain, with remaining parts taken from reference TRBV28 and TRBJ2-1, reads DVKVTQSSRYLVKRTGEKVFLECVQDMDHENMFWYRQDPGLGLRLIYFSYDVKMKEKGDIPEGYSVSREKKERFSLILESASTNQTSMYLCASSLRNEQFFGPGTRLTVL.

The chain carries TRBV12-3 or TRBV12-4 and TRBJ1-2; TRBD1 agrees at 8 bases. V lost 5 bases and J lost 5; bases outside the gene matches: 4. This CDR3 region has 13 residues. Written as DNA, the CDR3 is TGTGCCAGCAGTCCGACAGGGGCTTATGGCTACACCTTC. Translating it yields CASSPTGAYGYTF.

This sequence joins TRBV27 and TRBJ2-7; TRBD1 might be the D (6 bases). With 5 bases removed from V and 1 base from J, the gap between germline ends came to 15 bases. The germline CDR1 and CDR2 sequences are MNHEY and SMNVEV (reference sequence). CDR3 length: 15 amino acids. The CDR3 loop is CASSLLDRPSYEQYF. The CDR3, as DNA: TGTGCCAGCAGTCTACTCGACAGGCCTTCCTACGAGCAGTACTTC.

The DNA for the CDR3 is TGCAGCGTTGACCGGGACAGAGGTCGAGCTTTCTTT. Its protein is CSVDRDRGRAFF. This chain joins TRBV29-1 and TRBJ1-1; 7 nucleotides match TRBD1. The V gene's germline CDR1 is SQVTM and CDR2 ANQGSEA. This CDR3 has 12 residues. V lost 3 bases, J lost 10 bases, and 8 bases stayed unmatched. Complete variable domain (other parts from reference TRBV29-1 and TRBJ1-1): SAVISQKPSRDICQRGTSLTIQCQVDSQVTMMFWYRQQPGQSLTLIATANQGSEATYESGFVIDKFPISRPNLTFSTLTVSNMSPEDSSIYLCSVDRDRGRAFFGQGTRLTVV.

CDR3 residues: CATQPGRLETQYF. The CDR3 DNA follows: TGTGCCACCCAGCCCGGGAGGCTGGAGACCCAGTACTTC. The V call is TRBV6-4, the J call TRBJ2-5; 7 bases align to TRBD2. Germline V gene data show CDR1 as MRHNA and CDR2 as SNTAGT. V was clipped by 10 bases and J by 5 bases; unmatched bases: 10. This CDR3 is built from 13 residues.

This rearrangement joins TRBV28 to TRBJ2-7; 7 bases align to TRBD1. CDR3 length: 15 residues. V shed 4 bases, J shed 3 bases, and the junction held 9 bases outside the gene matches. CDR1 is MDHEN and CDR2 is SYDVKM in the germline V gene. The CDR3 region has the DNA TGTGCCAGCAGTTCCCCCGAGGGACAGAGCTACGAGCAGTACTTC. Protein: CASSSPEGQSYEQYF.

The V and J genes are TRBV7-2 and TRBJ1-1, with 7 bases identical to TRBD1. CDR3 length: 14 amino acids. Germline values: CDR1 SGHTA, CDR2 FQGNSA. The junction had 4 bases not matched to a gene; V was cut back by 2 bases and J by 4 bases. The CDR3 is CASSLKGAVTEAFF. The CDR3 DNA follows: TGTGCCAGCAGCTTAAAGGGGGCAGTCACTGAAGCTTTCTTT.

V is TRBV7-9 and J is TRBJ2-4; a possible D gene is TRBD1 (6 bases). The ends were cut back, 1 base at V and 11 bases at J, with 9 bases in the middle. Germline loops: CDR1 SEHNR, CDR2 FQNEAQ (reference sequence). This CDR3 is built from 12 residues. The DNA of the CDR3 is TGTGCCAGCAGCTTAGAACAGGGCGTTCAGTACTTC. Translated, it gives CASSLEQGVQYF.

The chain carries TRBV27 and TRBJ2-3, with no clear D. Trimming stripped 5 bases from V and 4 bases from J, with 13 bases between. Germline CDR1 reads MNHEY; CDR2 reads SMNVEV (reference sequence). CDR3 length: 14 amino acids. CDR3 DNA sequence: TGTGCCAGCAGTCCCCCCCCCTATGCAGATACGCAGTATTTT. Amino acids: CASSPPPYADTQYF.

V is TRBV7-9 and J is TRBJ1-2, with D possibly matching TRBD1 (5 bases). V dropped 0 bases and J dropped 4 bases, with 12 bases sitting between them. CDR1 and CDR2 (germline): SEHNR, FQNEAQ (reference sequence). The CDR3 runs 15 residues. The CDR3 loop reads CASSLAPGGSYGYTF. CDR3 sequence (DNA): TGTGCCAGCAGCTTAGCGCCGGGGGGGAGCTATGGCTACACCTTC.

This chain uses TRBV6-1 with TRBJ2-7; TRBD1 matches 7 bases. The CDR3 covers 14 residues. Germline lookup yields CDR1 MNHNS and CDR2 SASEGT. Trimming at V came to 6 bases and at J to 3 bases, leaving 8 bases not matched to a gene. CDR3 residues: CASSQTGTRYEQYF. CDR3 in DNA: TGTGCCAGCAGCCAGACAGGGACGCGCTACGAGCAGTACTTC.

This chain's CDR3 is CASSSPGTSGDEQFF. The CDR3 DNA reads TGTGCCAGCTCATCTCCCGGGACTAGCGGCGATGAGCAGTTCTTC. The rearrangement uses TRBV18 and TRBJ2-1; 11 bases fit TRBD2. The V gene's germline CDR1 is KGHSH and CDR2 LQKENI. The length of the CDR3 is 15 residues. Trimming cost V 5 bases and J 8 bases; bases outside gene matches: 8.

The chain joins TRBV28 to TRBJ2-1, with unresolved D. CDR1 MDHEN and CDR2 SYDVKM come from the germline V gene. The CDR3 runs to 13 residues. The germline V and J ends were trimmed by 3 bases and 10 bases, with 13 bases remaining between them. CDR3: CASSFALRREQFF. The CDR3 nucleotides are TGTGCCAGCAGTTTCGCTCTTAGGCGGGAGCAGTTCTTC.

This chain uses TRBV3-1 (or the pseudogene TRBV3-2) with TRBJ1-3; D ambiguous. This CDR3 spans 12 amino acids. Germline V gene lookup returns CDR1 LGHDT and CDR2 YNNKEL (reference sequence). V was trimmed by 3 bases and J by 6 bases, leaving 6 bases between them. The CDR3 DNA reads TGTGCCAGCAGCCACAGGCAAAACACCATATATTTT. It specifies CASSHRQNTIYF.

The chain joins TRBV5-1 to TRBJ1-2; 7 bases are shared with TRBD1. This CDR3 region has 14 residues. After removal of 3 bases from V and 8 bases from J, the junction contained 10 bases not matched to a gene. Germline lookup yields CDR1 SGHRS and CDR2 YFSETQ. CDR3 region: CASSSHGQAGGYTF. Written as DNA, the CDR3 is TGCGCCAGCAGCTCGCACGGACAGGCTGGGGGCTACACCTTC.

This chain joins TRBV7-9 and TRBJ2-2, with D perhaps TRBD1 (6 bases). The CDR3 length is 12 residues. Germline V gene data show CDR1 as SEHNR and CDR2 as FQNEAQ (reference sequence). The V end lost 5 bases, the J end lost 6 bases, and 7 bases lay between the germline ends. In DNA form, the CDR3 reads TGTGCCAGCAGCACAGGGTCCGGGGAGCTGTTTTTT. This gives the protein CASSTGSGELFF.

The V gene is TRBV7-2, the J gene TRBJ1-1; 8 bases map to TRBD1. With V trimmed by 2 bases and J by 5 bases, 1 base remained unmatched. The germline CDR1 and CDR2 sequences are SGHTA and FQGNSA. The CDR3 consists of 13 residues. CDR3 DNA sequence: TGTGCCAGCAGCTTACGGGACAGGACTGAAGCTTTCTTT. Its translation is CASSLRDRTEAFF.

The chain employs TRBV27 and TRBJ2-3; 9 bases map to TRBD2. The CDR3 is 16 residues long. With 0 bases clipped from V and 4 bases from J, the junction kept 5 bases outside the gene matches. Germline CDR1 MNHEY, CDR2 SMNVEV (reference sequence). The CDR3 protein is CASSLSKRLAADTQYF. As DNA, the CDR3 is TGTGCCAGCAGTTTATCGAAAAGACTAGCGGCAGATACGCAGTATTTT.

This clone appeared once. This sequence joins TRBV9 and TRBJ2-7; 12 bases match TRBD2. Looked up from germline, CDR1 is SGDLS and CDR2 is YYNGEE. The trim removed 3 bases at V and 4 bases at J, leaving 2 bases unmatched. CDR3 length equals 14 residues. CDR3 loop: CASSAGTSGYEQYF. CDR3 nucleotides: TGTGCCAGCAGCGCCGGGACTAGCGGGTACGAGCAGTACTTC.